This T cell receptor beta chain was captured by sequencing in a study of cytomegalovirus exposure and HLA in healthy donors. Findings and limits, study-wide: Some segments of the V type, notably TRBV6-2 and TRBV6-3, were excluded as indistinguishable. The dataset shows that most TCR sequences were rare, while some public TCRs occurred in many donors.

This CDR3 has 13 residues. Trimming stripped 8 bases from V and 5 bases from J, with 13 bases between. Germline V CDR1 and CDR2: SNHLY, FYNNEI. This clone was detected once. Its specificity is not known. In the PCR, 60 Vbeta and 13 Jbeta primers were used. Measured with immunoSEQ multiplex PCR; TCRdb has only the in-frame clones, and not every one. Of 200,000 to 250,000 clones listed, around 80% are singletons. The sample taken for sequencing was PBMCs. The rearrangement links TRBV2 to TRBJ1-5; D is unresolved. This receptor was taken from a woman aged 40 to 50 in good health and CMV-seronegative. This CDR3 is CASSPQLDQPQHF. The DNA of the CDR3 is TGTGCCAGCTCTCCACAGCTCGATCAGCCCCAGCATTTT.